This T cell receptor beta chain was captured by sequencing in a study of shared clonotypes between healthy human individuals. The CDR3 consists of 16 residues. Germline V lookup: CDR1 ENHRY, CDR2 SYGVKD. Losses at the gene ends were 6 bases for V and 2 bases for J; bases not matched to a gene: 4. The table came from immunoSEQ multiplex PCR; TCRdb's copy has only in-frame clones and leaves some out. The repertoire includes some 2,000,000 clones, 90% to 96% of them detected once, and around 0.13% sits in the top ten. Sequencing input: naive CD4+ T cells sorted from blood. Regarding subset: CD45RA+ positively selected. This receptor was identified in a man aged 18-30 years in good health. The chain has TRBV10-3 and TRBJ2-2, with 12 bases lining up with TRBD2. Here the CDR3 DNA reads TGTGCCATCAGGACGACTAGCGGGAGTAACACCGGGGAGCTGTTTTTT. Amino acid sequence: CAIRTTSGSNTGELFF.